Included here is one T cell receptor beta chain sequence, with context. Its matching antigen is unknown. This sample is part of a study of CD8 T cells in Susac syndrome. Looking at the study overall: Within the sequenced Susac syndrome patient group, five or six exhibited active disease and about eight were in remission. Notes on the study in general: It was acknowledged in the study that its TCR sequencing and HLA analysis involved a relatively small number of individuals.

Patients with Susac syndrome met diagnostic criteria defined recently for definite or probable disease. An amount of RNA that ranged from roughly 0.45 to 1 ug was reverse transcribed with random hexamers. Amplification of TCR beta CDR3 was carried out by immunoSEQ multiplex PCR, which covered 54 Vbeta and 13 Jbeta segments. In TCRdb, the immunoSEQ multiplex PCR reads were re-called with MiXCR into one record per CDR3 protein. This sample has over 120,000 distinct CDR3 sequences, with approximately 95% found just once. The CDR3 loop spans 14 amino acids. The germline V gene has CDR1 KGHDR and CDR2 SFDVKD. V lost 3 bases and J lost 5; bases outside the gene matches: 3.

The sequencing sample was made of CD4+ T cells from PBMCs. This clonotype was obtained from a human donor with Susac syndrome. The chain combines TRBV24-1 with TRBJ2-5; 9 bases align to TRBD1. CDR3 region: CATSDRTGDETQYF. Written as DNA, the CDR3 is TGTGCCACCAGTGATCGGACAGGGGACGAGACCCAGTACTTC.